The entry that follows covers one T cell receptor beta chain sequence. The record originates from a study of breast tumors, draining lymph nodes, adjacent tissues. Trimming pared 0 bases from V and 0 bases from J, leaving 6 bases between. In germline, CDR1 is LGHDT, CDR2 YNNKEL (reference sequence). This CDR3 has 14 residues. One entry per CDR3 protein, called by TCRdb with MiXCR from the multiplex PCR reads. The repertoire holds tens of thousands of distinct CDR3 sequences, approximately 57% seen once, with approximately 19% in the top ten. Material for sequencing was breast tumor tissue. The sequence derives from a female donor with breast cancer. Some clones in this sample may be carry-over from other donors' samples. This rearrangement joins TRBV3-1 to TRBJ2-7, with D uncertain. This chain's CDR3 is CASSQETFSYEQYF. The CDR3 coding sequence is TGTGCCAGCAGCCAAGAGACTTTCTCCTACGAGCAGTACTTC.